This TCR beta chain was sequenced during a study of regulatory T cells in long-lasting Graves disease (dated by TCRdb to about 2021). A note on the overall study: To count as having persistent Graves' disease, a patient had to have received antithyroid drug treatment for over 5 years with TSH receptor autoantibodies remaining persistently positive. The study took place in China and was registered as a clinical trial. Peripheral blood TCR sequencing and RNA sequencing compared persistent Graves' disease patients with newly diagnosed Graves' disease patients. In the clinical cohort, patients with persistent Graves' disease had used antithyroid drugs for an average of around 10 years. A total of roughly 35 samples were covered by TCR sequencing, comprising approximately 13 persistent and around 20 newly diagnosed Graves' disease patients. General conclusions and limits of the study: The authors noted that the small sample size was a limitation that may lower accuracy. Sequencing and analysis were limited to the TCR beta chain. Patients with persistent disease shared more public clonotypes (fewer than 3,000) than newly diagnosed patients did (approximately 990). Because the primary lesion, thyroid tissue, could not be accessed, the study looked at peripheral blood alone. Compared with newly diagnosed patients, persistent Graves' disease patients had lower TCR Shannon entropy and fewer highly expanded clones, which suggests clonal expansion.

This sample's time point label indicates: persistent/refractory GD, antithyroid drugs over 5 years with positive TRAb. For both TCR sequencing and RNA sequencing, RNA was extracted from PBMCs in TRIzol. The diagnosis of Graves' disease followed American Thyroid Association guidelines. The patients came from an endocrinology department in Xi'an, China. Each patient gave 7 to 9.5 milliliters of peripheral blood, collected in an EDTA anticoagulant tube. Ficoll Paque Plus density gradient separation was used to isolate PBMCs, and no further T cell sorting was done. An Agilent 2100 Bioanalyzer and agarose gel were used to check RNA quality, and a NanoDrop 2000 was used to measure RNA concentration. Libraries were prepared through multiplex PCR. This sample was sequenced with an Illumina HiSeq 4000. CDR3 regions were amplified by Arm-PCR with iRepertoire HTBI primers to construct TCR beta libraries. Before sequencing, the PCR products underwent gel purification. The study's own analysis went as follows. A total of around 59 TRBV and some 13 TRBJ segments were identified across samples and were used for gene usage analysis of CDR3 amino acid clonotypes. COPE and FqMerger were used to merge filtered high-quality paired reads into contigs. BLAST was used to align contigs to the IMGT TRBV, TRBD and TRBJ reference genes, and CDR3 was defined following IMGT. Clonotypes above 0.1% frequency were classified as highly expanded clones. Shannon entropy served as the measure of repertoire diversity, while the Gini coefficient captured V-J evenness. Clonotypes shared by more than one individual were considered public. TCRdb reprocessed the public reads (quality trimming at Q25 with fastp, clone calling with MiXCR) and kept in-frame beta chains. For every CDR3 protein sequence, its rows merge into one entry that carries the most common genes and DNA. It is TCRdb's table, rather than the study itself, that gives the V and J calls and clone size. Present in this sample are fewer than 600,000 distinct CDR3 sequences, around a fifth of which were seen just once. Under 15% of the sample comes from the top ten.

This clonotype was counted many times. The target of this receptor is not known. Base qualities are missing; no much larger clone stands one base away. The receptor comes from a female donor with Graves disease. The material was peripheral blood mononuclear cells (PBMCs), obtained when the disease was refractory, from a patient treated with antithyroid drugs.

The CDR3: CASSPRGVGPEAFF. The DNA reads TGTGCCAGCAGTCCGAGGGGTGTAGGCCCTGAAGCTTTCTTT. Here the chain combines TRBV12-3 or TRBV12-4 and TRBJ1-1; TRBD1 is a weak D gene call, 5 bases matching. The junction shows trimming of 5 bases on V and 6 bases on J, plus 16 bases between the germline ends. From the cysteine through the phenylalanine, the CDR3 covers 14 amino acids. CDR3 DNA is the only sequence kept; it has 42 bases, read in frame from the first base.